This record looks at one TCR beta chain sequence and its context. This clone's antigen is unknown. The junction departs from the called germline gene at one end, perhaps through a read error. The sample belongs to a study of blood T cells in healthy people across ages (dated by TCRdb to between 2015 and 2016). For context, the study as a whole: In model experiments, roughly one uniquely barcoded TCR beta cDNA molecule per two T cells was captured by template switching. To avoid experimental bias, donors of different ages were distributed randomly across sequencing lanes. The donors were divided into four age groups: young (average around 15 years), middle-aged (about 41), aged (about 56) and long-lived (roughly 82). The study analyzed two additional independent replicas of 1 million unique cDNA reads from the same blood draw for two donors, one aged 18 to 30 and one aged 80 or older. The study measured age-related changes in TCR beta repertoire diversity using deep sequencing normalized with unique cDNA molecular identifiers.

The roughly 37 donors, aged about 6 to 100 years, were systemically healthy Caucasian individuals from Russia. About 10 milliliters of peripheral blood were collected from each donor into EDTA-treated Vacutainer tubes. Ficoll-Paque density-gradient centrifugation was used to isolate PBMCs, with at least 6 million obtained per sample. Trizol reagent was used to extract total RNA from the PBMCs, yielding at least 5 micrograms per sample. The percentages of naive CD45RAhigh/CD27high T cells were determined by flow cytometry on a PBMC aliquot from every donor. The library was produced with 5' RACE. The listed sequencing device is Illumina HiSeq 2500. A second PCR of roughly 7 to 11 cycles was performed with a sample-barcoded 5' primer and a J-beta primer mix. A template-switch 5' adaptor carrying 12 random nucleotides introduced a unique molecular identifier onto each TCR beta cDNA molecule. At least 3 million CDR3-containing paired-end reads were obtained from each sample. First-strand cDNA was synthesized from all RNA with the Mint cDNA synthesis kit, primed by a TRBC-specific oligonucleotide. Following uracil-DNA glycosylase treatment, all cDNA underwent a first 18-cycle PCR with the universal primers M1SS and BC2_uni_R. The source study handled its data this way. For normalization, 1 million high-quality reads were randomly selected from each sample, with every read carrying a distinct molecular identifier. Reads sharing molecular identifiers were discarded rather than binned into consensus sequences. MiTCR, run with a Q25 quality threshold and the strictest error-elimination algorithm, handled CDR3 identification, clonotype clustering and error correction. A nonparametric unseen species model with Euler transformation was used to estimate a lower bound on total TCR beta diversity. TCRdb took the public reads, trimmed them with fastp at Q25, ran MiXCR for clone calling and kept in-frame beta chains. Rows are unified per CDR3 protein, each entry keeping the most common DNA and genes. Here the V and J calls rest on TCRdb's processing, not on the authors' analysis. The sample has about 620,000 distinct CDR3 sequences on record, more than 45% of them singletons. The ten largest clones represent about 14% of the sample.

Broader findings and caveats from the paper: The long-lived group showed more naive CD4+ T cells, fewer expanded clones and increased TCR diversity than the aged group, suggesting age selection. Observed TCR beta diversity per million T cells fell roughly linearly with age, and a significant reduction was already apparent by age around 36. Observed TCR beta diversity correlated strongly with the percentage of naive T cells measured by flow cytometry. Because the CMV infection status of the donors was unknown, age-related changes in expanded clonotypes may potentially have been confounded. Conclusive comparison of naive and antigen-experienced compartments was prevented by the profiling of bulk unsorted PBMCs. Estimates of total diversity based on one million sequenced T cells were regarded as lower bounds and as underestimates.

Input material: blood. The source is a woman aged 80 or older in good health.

The CDR3 protein is CASCLVAGNAEAFF. The DNA is as follows: TGTGCCAGCTGCCTCGTCGCGGGGAACGCTGAAGCTTTCTTT. The chain is assembled from TRBV28 and TRBJ1-1, with the D gene call left open. Measured from the cysteine to the phenylalanine, the CDR3 is 14 residues long. Here the CDR3 DNA is all that survives: 42 bases in frame from base 1. CDR1 and CDR2 (MDHEN, SYDVKM) derive from the germline V gene.